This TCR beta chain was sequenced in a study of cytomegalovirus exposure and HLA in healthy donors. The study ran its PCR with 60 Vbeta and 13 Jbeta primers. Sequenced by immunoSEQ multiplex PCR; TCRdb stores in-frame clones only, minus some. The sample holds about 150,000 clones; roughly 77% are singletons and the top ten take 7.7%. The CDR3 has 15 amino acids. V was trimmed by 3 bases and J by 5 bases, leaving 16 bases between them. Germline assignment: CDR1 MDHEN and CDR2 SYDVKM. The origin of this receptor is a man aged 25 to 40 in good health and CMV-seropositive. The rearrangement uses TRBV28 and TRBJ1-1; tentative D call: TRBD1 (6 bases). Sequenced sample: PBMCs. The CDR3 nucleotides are TGTGCCAGCAGTTTGGGGACAAGAGATTCGACTGAAGCTTTCTTT. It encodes CASSLGTRDSTEAFF.